This T cell receptor beta chain was obtained from a study of blood T cell repertoires in COVID-19. Turning to the study itself: PBMCs, B-cell-depleted T cells, or T cells provided the cDNA or gDNA that made up the material.

V was trimmed by 2 bases and J by 3 bases, leaving 11 bases between them. The CDR3 is made up of 15 amino acids. Germline-derived CDR1 and CDR2 are MNHNY and SVGAGI (reference sequence). This clone was counted once. Libraries were prepared by immunoSEQ multiplex PCR; TCRdb keeps only in-frame clonotypes and omits some of them. The sample lists about 170,000 clones; about 86% were seen once. The TCR comes from a man between 65 and 85 years old with active or convalescent COVID-19. The specimen was peripheral blood. The chain has TRBV6-6 and TRBJ1-5; D perhaps matches TRBD1 (6 bases). CDR3: CASSYGRGYNQPQHF. CDR3 sequence (DNA): TGTGCCAGCAGTTACGGCAGGGGTTACAATCAGCCCCAGCATTTT.